A selection of T cell receptor beta chains follows, all from one sample in a study of cytomegalovirus exposure and HLA in healthy donors. Profiling relied on immunoSEQ multiplex PCR, and the TCRdb table lists in-frame clones only, not all of them. The table shows some 120,000 clones, with 74% occurring only once. Input material: PBMCs. Source of these receptors: a woman aged 45-65 years in good health and CMV-seropositive. Each CDR3 is given with its conserved first and last residue. The D gene is left open where the match is weak. The listing skips clone size in some rows; elsewhere it reads once, few, many or a size class.

cdr3_aa | cdr3_nt | j_call | d_call | clone_size | v_call
CASSQKASGQGTYSPLHF | TGCGCCAGCAGCCAAAAAGCGAGCGGACAGGGGACCTATTCACCCCTCCACTTT | TRBJ1-6 | TRBD1 | - | TRBV4-1
CATSGRGGGETQYF | TGTGCCACCAGCGGTCGTGGGGGGGGAGAGACCCAGTACTTC | TRBJ2-5 | TRBD2 | - | TRBV15
CASSLEPGGTGELFF | TGTGCCAGCAGCTTAGAACCTGGCGGGACCGGGGAGCTGTTTTTT | TRBJ2-2 | - | - | TRBV11-3
CARNGGQGIHEQYF | TGTGCCCGCAACGGGGGACAGGGTATCCACGAGCAGTACTTC | TRBJ2-7 | TRBD1 | few | TRBV27
CASSFYPDNSPLHF | TGTGCCAGCAGTTTTTATCCAGATAATTCACCCCTCCACTTT | TRBJ1-6 | - | - | TRBV27
CASSSRDKRWTDTQYF | TGTGCCAGCAGCTCCCGGGACAAACGTTGGACAGATACGCAGTATTTT | TRBJ2-3 | - | - | TRBV5-4
CASSERGGTDTQYF | TGTGCCAGCAGTGAGCGGGGGGGCACAGATACGCAGTATTTT | TRBJ2-3 | TRBD2 | - | TRBV6-4
CASRRSVGGVETQYF | TGTGCCAGCAGGCGCTCTGTGGGGGGGGTGGAGACCCAGTACTTC | TRBJ2-5 | TRBD2 | - | TRBV6-1
CASSLGGGLTKEQFF | TGTGCCAGCAGCTTAGGGGGGGGCCTTACCAAGGAGCAGTTCTTC | TRBJ2-1 | - | - | TRBV7-2
CASSRSGQGTGEQYF | TGTGCCAGCAGCCGGTCGGGACAGGGTACGGGCGAGCAGTACTTC | TRBJ2-7 | TRBD1 | - | TRBV4-2
CASSLSGTGSQETQYF | TGTGCCAGCAGCCTTTCCGGGACAGGGTCCCAAGAGACCCAGTACTTC | TRBJ2-5 | TRBD1 | - | TRBV5-5
CASSQGSFYGYTF | TGCGCCAGCAGCCAAGGTTCCTTCTATGGCTACACCTTC | TRBJ1-2 | - | - | TRBV4-1
CASSNGGQRHEQYF | TGTGCCAGCAGCAATGGGGGACAGCGTCACGAGCAGTACTTC | TRBJ2-7 | - | - | TRBV21-1